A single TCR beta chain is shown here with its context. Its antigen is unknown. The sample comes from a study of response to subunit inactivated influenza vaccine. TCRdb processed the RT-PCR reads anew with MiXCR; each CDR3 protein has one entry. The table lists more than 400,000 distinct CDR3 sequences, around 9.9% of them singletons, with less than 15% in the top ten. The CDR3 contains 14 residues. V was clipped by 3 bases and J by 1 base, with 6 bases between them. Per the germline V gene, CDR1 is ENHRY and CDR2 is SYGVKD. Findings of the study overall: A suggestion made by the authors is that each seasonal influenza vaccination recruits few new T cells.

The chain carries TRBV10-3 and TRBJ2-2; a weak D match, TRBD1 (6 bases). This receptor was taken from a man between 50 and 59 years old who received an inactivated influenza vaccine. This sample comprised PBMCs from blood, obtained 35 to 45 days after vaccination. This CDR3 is CAISDRGNTGELFF. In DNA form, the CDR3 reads TGTGCCATCAGTGACAGGGGGAACACCGGGGAGCTGTTTTTT.